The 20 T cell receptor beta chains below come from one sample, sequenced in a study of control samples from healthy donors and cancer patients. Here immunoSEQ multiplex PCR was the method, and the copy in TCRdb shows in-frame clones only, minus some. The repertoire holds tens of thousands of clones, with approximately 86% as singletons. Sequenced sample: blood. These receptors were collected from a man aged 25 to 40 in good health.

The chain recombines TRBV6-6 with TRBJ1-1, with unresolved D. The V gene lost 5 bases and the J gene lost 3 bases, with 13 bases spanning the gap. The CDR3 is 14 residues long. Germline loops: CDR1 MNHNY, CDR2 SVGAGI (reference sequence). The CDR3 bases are TGTGCCAGCAGTCACGGAGTTCTTTACACTGAAGCTTTCTTT. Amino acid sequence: CASSHGVLYTEAFF.

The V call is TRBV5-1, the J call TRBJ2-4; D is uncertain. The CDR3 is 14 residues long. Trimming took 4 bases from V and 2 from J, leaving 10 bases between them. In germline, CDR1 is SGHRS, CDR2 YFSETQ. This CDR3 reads CASSATQTKNIQYF. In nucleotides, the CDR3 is TGCGCCAGCAGCGCGACACAGACCAAAAACATTCAGTACTTC.

The CDR3 bases are TGTGCCAGCAGTGAGCGGGACAGGGTGGCGAACATTCAGTACTTC. Encoded protein: CASSERDRVANIQYF. The V call is TRBV2, the J call TRBJ2-4; 9 positions agree with TRBD1. Trimming cost V 3 bases and J 7 bases; bases outside gene matches: 7. The germline CDR1 and CDR2 sequences are SNHLY and FYNNEI. The CDR3 is 15 residues long.

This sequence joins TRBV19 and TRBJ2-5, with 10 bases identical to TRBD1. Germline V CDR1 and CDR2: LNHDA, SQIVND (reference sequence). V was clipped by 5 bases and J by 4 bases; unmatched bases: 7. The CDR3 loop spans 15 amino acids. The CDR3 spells CASSGPTGGRETQYF. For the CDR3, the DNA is TGTGCCAGTAGTGGTCCGACAGGGGGCAGAGAGACCCAGTACTTC.

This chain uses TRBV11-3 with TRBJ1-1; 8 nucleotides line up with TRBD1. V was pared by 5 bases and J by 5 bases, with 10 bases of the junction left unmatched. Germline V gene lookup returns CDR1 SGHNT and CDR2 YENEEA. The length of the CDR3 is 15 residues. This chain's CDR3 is CASSQSGGFLTEAFF. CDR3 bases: TGTGCCAGCAGCCAGTCAGGGGGCTTTCTGACTGAAGCTTTCTTT.

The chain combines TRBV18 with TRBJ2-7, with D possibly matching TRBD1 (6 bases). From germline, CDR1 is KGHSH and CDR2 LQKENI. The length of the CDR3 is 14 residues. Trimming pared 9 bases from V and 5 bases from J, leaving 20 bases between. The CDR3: CASSPRQVFDEQYF. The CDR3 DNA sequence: TGTGCCAGTTCCCCGAGACAGGTATTCGACGAGCAGTACTTC.

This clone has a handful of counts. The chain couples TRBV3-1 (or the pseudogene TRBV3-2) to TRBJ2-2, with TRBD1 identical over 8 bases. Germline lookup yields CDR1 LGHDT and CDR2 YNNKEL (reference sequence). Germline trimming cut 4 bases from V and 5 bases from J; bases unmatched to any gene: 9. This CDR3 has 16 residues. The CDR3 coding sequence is TGTGCCAGCAGCCGGACAGGGAGTCAAAGGACCGGGGAGCTGTTTTTT. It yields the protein CASSRTGSQRTGELFF.

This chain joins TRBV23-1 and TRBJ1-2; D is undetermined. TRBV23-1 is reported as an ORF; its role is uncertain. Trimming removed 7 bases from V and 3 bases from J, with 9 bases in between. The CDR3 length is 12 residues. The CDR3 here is CASTKSDYGYTF. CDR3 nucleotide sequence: TGCGCCAGCACCAAAAGTGACTATGGCTACACCTTC.

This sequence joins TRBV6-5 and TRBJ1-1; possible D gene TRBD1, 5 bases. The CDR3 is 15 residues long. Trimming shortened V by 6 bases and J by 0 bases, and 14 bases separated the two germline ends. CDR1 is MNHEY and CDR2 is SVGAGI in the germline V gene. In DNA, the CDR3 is TGTGCCAGCAGCACAGGCCTCCCTTTGAACACTGAAGCTTTCTTT. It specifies CASSTGLPLNTEAFF.

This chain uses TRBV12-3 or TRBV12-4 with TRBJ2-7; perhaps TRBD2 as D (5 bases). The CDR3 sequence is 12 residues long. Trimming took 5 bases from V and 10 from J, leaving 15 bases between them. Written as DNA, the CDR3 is TGTGCCAGCAGTGTACGGGATTTAGGACAGTACTTC. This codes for CASSVRDLGQYF.

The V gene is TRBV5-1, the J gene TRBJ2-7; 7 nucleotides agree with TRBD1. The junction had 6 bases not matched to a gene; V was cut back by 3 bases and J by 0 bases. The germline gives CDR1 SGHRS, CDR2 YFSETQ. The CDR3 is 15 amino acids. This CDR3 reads CASSSRTGRSYEQYF. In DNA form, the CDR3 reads TGCGCCAGCAGCTCGCGGACAGGTCGCTCCTACGAGCAGTACTTC.

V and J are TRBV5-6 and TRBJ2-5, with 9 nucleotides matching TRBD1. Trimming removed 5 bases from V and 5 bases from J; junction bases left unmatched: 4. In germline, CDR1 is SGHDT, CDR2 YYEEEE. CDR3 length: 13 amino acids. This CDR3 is CASRGTGRETQYF. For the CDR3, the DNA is TGTGCCAGCAGGGGGACAGGGAGGGAGACCCAGTACTTC. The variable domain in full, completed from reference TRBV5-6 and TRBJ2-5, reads DAGVTQSPTHLIKTRGQQVTLRCSPKSGHDTVSWYQQALGQGPQFIFQYYEEEERQRGNFPDRFSGHQFPNYSSELNVNALLLGDSALYLCASRGTGRETQYFGPGTRLLVL.

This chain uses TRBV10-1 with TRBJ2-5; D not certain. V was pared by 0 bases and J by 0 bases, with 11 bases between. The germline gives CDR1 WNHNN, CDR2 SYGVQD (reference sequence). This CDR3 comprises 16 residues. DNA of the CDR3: TGCGCCAGCAGTGAGTCCAAAACAGCAAACCAAGAGACCCAGTACTTC. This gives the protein CASSESKTANQETQYF.

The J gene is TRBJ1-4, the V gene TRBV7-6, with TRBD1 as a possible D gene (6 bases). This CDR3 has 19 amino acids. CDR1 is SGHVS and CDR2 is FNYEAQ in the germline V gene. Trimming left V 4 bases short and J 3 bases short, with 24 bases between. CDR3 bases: TGTGCCAGCAGCTCTTCCGGACAGCGCCTACTCTTCTCTAATGAAAAACTGTTTTTT. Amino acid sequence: CASSSSGQRLLFSNEKLFF.

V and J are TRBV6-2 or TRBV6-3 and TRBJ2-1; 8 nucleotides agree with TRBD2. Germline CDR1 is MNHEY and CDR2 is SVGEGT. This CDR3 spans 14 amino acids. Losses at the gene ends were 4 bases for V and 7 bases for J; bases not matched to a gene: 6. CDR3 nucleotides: TGTGCCAGCAGTTTGCGGGGGGCCGGGAATGAGCAGTTCTTC. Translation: CASSLRGAGNEQFF.

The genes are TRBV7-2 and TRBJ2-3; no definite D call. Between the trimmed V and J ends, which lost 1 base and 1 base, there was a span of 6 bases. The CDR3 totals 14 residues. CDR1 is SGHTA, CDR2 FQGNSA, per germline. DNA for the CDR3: TGTGCCAGCAGCTTAGGTTGGGGCACAGATACGCAGTATTTT. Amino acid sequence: CASSLGWGTDTQYF.

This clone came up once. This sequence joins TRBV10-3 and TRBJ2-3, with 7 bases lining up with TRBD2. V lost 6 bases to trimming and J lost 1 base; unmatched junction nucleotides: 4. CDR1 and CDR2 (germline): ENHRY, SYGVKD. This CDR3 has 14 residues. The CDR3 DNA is TGTGCCATCAGGGAGGCGGGGGGCACAGATACGCAGTATTTT. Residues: CAIREAGGTDTQYF.

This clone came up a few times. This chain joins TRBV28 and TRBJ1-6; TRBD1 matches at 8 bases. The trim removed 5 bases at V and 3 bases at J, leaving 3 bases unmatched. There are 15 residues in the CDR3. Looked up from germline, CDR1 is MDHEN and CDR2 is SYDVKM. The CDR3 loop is CASSRTGGYNSPLHF. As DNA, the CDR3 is TGTGCCAGCAGTCGTACAGGGGGCTATAATTCACCCCTCCACTTT.

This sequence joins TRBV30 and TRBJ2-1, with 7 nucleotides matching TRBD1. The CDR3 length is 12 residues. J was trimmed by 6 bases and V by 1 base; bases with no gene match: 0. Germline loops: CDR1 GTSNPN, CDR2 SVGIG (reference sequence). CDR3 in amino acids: CAWSDRGNEQFF. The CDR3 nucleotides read TGTGCCTGGAGTGACAGGGGCAATGAGCAGTTCTTC. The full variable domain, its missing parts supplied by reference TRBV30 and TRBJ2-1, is SQTIHQWPATLVQPVGSPLSLECTVEGTSNPNLYWYRQAAGRGLQLLFYSVGIGQISSEVPQNLSASRPQDRQFILSSKKLLLSDSGFYLCAWSDRGNEQFFGPGTRLTVL.

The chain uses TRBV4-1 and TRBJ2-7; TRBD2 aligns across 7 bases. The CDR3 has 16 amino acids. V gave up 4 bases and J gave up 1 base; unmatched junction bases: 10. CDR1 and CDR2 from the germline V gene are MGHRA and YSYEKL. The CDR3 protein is CASSPPWGGISYEQYF. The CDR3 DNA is TGCGCCAGCAGCCCACCGTGGGGGGGGATTTCCTACGAGCAGTACTTC.